The rows below give T cell receptor beta chains drawn from one sample of a study of cytomegalovirus exposure and HLA in healthy donors. Measured with immunoSEQ multiplex PCR; TCRdb has only the in-frame clones, and not every one. This sample has approximately 38,000 clones, with 66% found just once. Sample: PBMCs. These receptors were obtained from a man between 45 and 60 years old in good health and CMV-seropositive. Both conserved end residues are part of each CDR3. D genes are given only for firm matches. Rows may omit the clone size; those that give it use once, few, many or a size class.

d_call	j_call	clone_size	v_call	cdr3_nt	cdr3_aa
NA	TRBJ2-5	NA	TRBV13	TGTGCCAGCAGCTTATACACCCAAGAGACCCAGTACTTC	CASSLYTQETQYF
NA	TRBJ2-2	NA	TRBV28	TGTGCCAGCAGCCCCGCTAGCCAGGTCGGGGAGCTGTTTTTT	CASSPASQVGELFF
NA	TRBJ2-7	NA	TRBV5-1	TGCGCCAGCAGCTTGGTCAGCGCATCGGCCTACGAGCAGTACTTC	CASSLVSASAYEQYF
TRBD1	TRBJ2-5	NA	TRBV13	TGTGCCAGCAGCCGACAGGGAGAGACCCAGTACTTC	CASSRQGETQYF
TRBD1	TRBJ2-7	once	TRBV5-4	TGTGCCAGCAGCTTGGGTGGACAGGGCTCCTACGAGCAGTACTTC	CASSLGGQGSYEQYF
NA	TRBJ1-4	few	TRBV29-1	TGCAGCGTAAGGGGAGGGCCGAATGAAAAACTGTTTTTT	CSVRGGPNEKLFF
TRBD1	TRBJ2-7	NA	TRBV4-3	TGCGCCAGCAGCCAGCTACAGGGGACCGAGCAGTACTTC	CASSQLQGTEQYF
TRBD1	TRBJ2-7	NA	TRBV7-2	TGTGCCAGCAGCTCGTCTACCGGGACAGGGTTCTACGAGCAGTACTTC	CASSSSTGTGFYEQYF
NA	TRBJ2-2	few	TRBV6-5	TGTGCCAGCAGTCCTGACAAGAACACCGGGGAGCTGTTTTTT	CASSPDKNTGELFF
TRBD1	TRBJ1-4	few	TRBV6-1	TGTGCCAGCAGTGAGACAGGGGCTAATGAAAAACTGTTTTTT	CASSETGANEKLFF
NA	TRBJ2-4	NA	TRBV30	TGTGCCTGGAGTGTACTTGACTCAGGGGAAAACATTCAGTACTTC	CAWSVLDSGENIQYF
TRBD1	TRBJ1-5	NA	TRBV6-5	TGTGCCAGCCAGAAACAGGGGGCAAGCAATCAGCCCCAGCATTTT	CASQKQGASNQPQHF
NA	TRBJ1-2	once	TRBV2	TGTGCCAGCGGACGGGATCTAGCTAACTATGGCTACACCTTC	CASGRDLANYGYTF
NA	TRBJ1-5	NA	TRBV4-3	TGCGCCAGCAGCCAAGATAACATGCAGCCCCAGCATTTT	CASSQDNMQPQHF
TRBD1	TRBJ1-5	NA	TRBV6-1	TGTGCCAGCAGTGTCGGGACAGCCACAAATCAGCCCCAGCATTTT	CASSVGTATNQPQHF
TRBD2	TRBJ2-1	once	TRBV4-2	TGTGCCAGCAGCCTGGCCGGGACTACAACCTACAATGAGCAGTTCTTC	CASSLAGTTTYNEQFF
NA	TRBJ1-5	NA	TRBV7-2	TGTGCCAGCAGCCCACAACGGGGTCAGCATAGCAATCAGCCCCAGCATTTT	CASSPQRGQHSNQPQHF
NA	TRBJ2-7	once	TRBV11-3	TGTGCCAGCAGGTTAACAGGGACGTCCTACGAGCAGTACTTC	CASRLTGTSYEQYF
TRBD2	TRBJ2-1	NA	TRBV4-2	TGTGCCAGCAGCCAAGCGCCCGTGGGGGGGGTAAGCAATGAGCAGTTCTTC	CASSQAPVGGVSNEQFF
TRBD1	TRBJ1-1	few	TRBV7-2	TGTGCCAGCAGCCCCCGACAGGGAGGTGACACTGAAGCTTTCTTT	CASSPRQGGDTEAFF
TRBD1	TRBJ1-2	NA	TRBV7-3	TGTGCCAGCAGCTTTAGAAGAGACCCAGGGGGCCCCACTAACTATGGCTACACCTTC	CASSFRRDPGGPTNYGYTF
NA	TRBJ1-5	NA	TRBV6-4	TGTGCCAGCAGTGACTCTGGGGGGGCTTTTCAGCCCCAGCATTTT	CASSDSGGAFQPQHF
TRBD1	TRBJ2-1	NA	TRBV11-2	TGTGCCAGCAGCAGTTGGACAGGGGGCATCTACAATGAGCAGTTCTTC	CASSSWTGGIYNEQFF
NA	TRBJ2-3	NA	TRBV7-2	TGTGCCAGCAGCCCTGGGACTGCCACAGATACGCAGTATTTT	CASSPGTATDTQYF
TRBD2	TRBJ2-5	NA	TRBV6-1	TGTGCCAGCATTACCCTAGCGGGGGGGTATGAGACCCAGTACTTC	CASITLAGGYETQYF
TRBD1	TRBJ2-2	NA	TRBV6-6	TGTGCCAGCAGCCTTCTGACAGGGGAAGCCGGGGAGCTGTTTTTT	CASSLLTGEAGELFF
TRBD1	TRBJ2-7	NA	TRBV6-1	TGTGCCAGCAGGACGGGACAGATCTACGAGCAGTACTTC	CASRTGQIYEQYF
NA	TRBJ2-1	NA	TRBV4-3	TGCGCCAGCAGCAACAGGGTCGGTGTAGATGAGCAGTTCTTC	CASSNRVGVDEQFF
TRBD1	TRBJ1-4	NA	TRBV11-2	TGTGCCAGCAGCTTAGTAACAGGGGGCGGAGAAAAACTGTTTTTT	CASSLVTGGGEKLFF
NA	TRBJ1-5	NA	TRBV15	TGTGCCACCAGCAGAAGCCAGGGGTTCGGCAATCAGCCCCAGCATTTT	CATSRSQGFGNQPQHF
TRBD1	TRBJ2-7	NA	TRBV10-3	TGTGCCATCACCCGCCGCAACCAGGGGGACTACGAGCAGTACTTC	CAITRRNQGDYEQYF
NA	TRBJ1-5	NA	TRBV28	TGTGCCAGCAGGCTCATGGGGCAGCCTCAGCATTTT	CASRLMGQPQHF
NA	TRBJ2-3	NA	TRBV7-2	TGTGCCAGCAGCCTGACATTTGATACGCAGTATTTT	CASSLTFDTQYF
TRBD2	TRBJ2-5	NA	TRBV15	TGTGCCACCAGTCTTATAGCGGGAGAGACCCAGTACTTC	CATSLIAGETQYF
TRBD1	TRBJ1-1	NA	TRBV7-2	TGTGCCAGCAGCTTAGCGACAGGGAGGAACACTGAAGCTTTCTTT	CASSLATGRNTEAFF